The source of this TCR beta chain is a study of blood T cell repertoires in COVID-19. Turning to the study itself: PBMCs, B-cell-depleted T cells, or T cells provided the cDNA or gDNA that made up the material.

CDR3 length equals 15 residues. In germline, CDR1 is LNHDA, CDR2 SQIVND (reference sequence). V trimming: 5 bases; J trimming: 7 bases; junction bases outside the gene matches: 13. Here immunoSEQ multiplex PCR was the method, and the copy in TCRdb shows in-frame clones only, minus some. Of approximately 170,000 clones detected, 79% appear once; the ten largest clones hold around 20%. This clone appeared a few times. This chain uses TRBV19 with TRBJ1-1; 7 nucleotides align to TRBD1. The clonotype comes from a woman between 70 and 85 years old in a cohort exposed to, infected with or recovered from COVID-19 (not recorded which). Sample: PBMCs or T cells enriched from blood (not recorded which). The CDR3 bases are TGTGCCAGTAGTCCAAGTTCAACAGGGGCGTATGAAGCTTTCTTT. This sequence encodes CASSPSSTGAYEAFF.